The next 32 T cell receptor beta chains were all read from a single sample in a study of tissue T cells after allogeneic stem cell transplantation. Time point reported: mouse harvest day 7 after allogeneic transplant. Mouse grafts combined 10^7 T-cell-depleted bone marrow cells with 10^6 splenic CD5+ T cells. Produced via immunoSEQ multiplex PCR; TCRdb's table is partial and in-frame only. This table holds 10,000 or so clones, 30% to 40% found once. Sequenced input: skin. These TCRs come from a female BALB/c mouse given C57BL/6 T cells with graft-versus-host disease after an allogeneic hematopoietic cell transplant.

This clone was counted once. Gene names refer to mouse genes. The read gets to within 1 residue of the CDR3 end, and the germline J gene fills in the rest. The chain is built from TRBV31 and TRBJ1-5; D is unclear. CDR3 length equals 12 residues. Germline loops: CDR1 GKSSPN, CDR2 SITVG. V was cut by 3 bases and J by 1 base, with 4 bases left in between. This chain's CDR3 is CAWRVNNQAPLF. CDR3 DNA, as far as it was read: TGTGCCTGGAGGGTCAACAACCAGGCTCCGCTT.

Details on this clone: The germline and genes are mouse ones. The read is 1 residue too short to cover the CDR3 end, so that end is filled in from the germline J gene. The chain links TRBV26 to TRBJ1-4; D is ambiguous. The CDR3 sequence is 14 residues long. The germline V and J ends were trimmed by 2 bases and 2 bases, with 6 bases remaining between them. Per germline, CDR1 KGHPV and CDR2 FQNQEV (reference sequence). The sequenced part of the CDR3 DNA is TGTGCCAGCAGTCTGACCAGATCCAACGAAAGATTATTT. It translates to CASSLTRSNERLF. The full CDR3 is CASSLTRSNERLFF.

In the case of this clone: All gene names here are mouse names. The CDR3 sequence: CASSLPGNERLFF. Incomplete CDR3 DNA: TGTGCCAGCAGTCTGCCAGGCAACGAAAGATTATTT. V is TRBV26 and J is TRBJ1-4; D unclear. The observed sequence ends 1 residue before the CDR3 terminus, with the missing tail filled in from the germline J gene. The germline V gene encodes CDR1 KGHPV and CDR2 FQNQEV (reference sequence). The CDR3 runs 13 residues. Trimming removed 2 bases from V and 4 bases from J, with 5 bases in between.

As to this clone: Mouse germline and gene names are used. Coverage ceases 1 residue before the CDR3 finishes, and the germline J gene fills in the end. The chain has TRBV3 and TRBJ1-4, with 7 bases fitting TRBD1. Germline trimming cut 4 bases from V and 4 bases from J; bases unmatched to any gene: 3. The CDR3 consists of 14 residues. Germline values: CDR1 SNHLY, CDR2 FYNGKV (reference sequence). CDR3 DNA (partial): TGTGCCAGCAGCTACAGACAGGGCAACGAAAGATTATTT. This gives the protein CASSYRQGNERLF. The CDR3 as a whole reads CASSYRQGNERLFF.

In its sample, this clone was seen a few times. Mouse names are used for the genes. The read is 1 residue too short to cover the CDR3 end, so that end is filled in from the germline J gene. The rearrangement joins TRBV4 to TRBJ1-2, with a tentative D call TRBD1 (5 bases). CDR1 LGHDT and CDR2 YNNKQL come from the germline V gene (reference sequence). The CDR3 is 15 residues long. The ends were cut back, 4 bases at V and 0 bases at J, with 12 bases in the middle. The DNA read from the CDR3 is TGTGCCAGCAGCTCCCGGGACCGTGCAAACTCCGACTACACC. Its protein is CASSSRDRANSDYT. The complete CDR3 sequence is CASSSRDRANSDYTF.

This clone was counted a few times. Genes and germline are mouse. The read gets to within 1 residue of the CDR3 end, and the germline J gene fills in the rest. The genes are TRBV26 and TRBJ1-4; 7 nucleotides agree with TRBD1. Germline values: CDR1 KGHPV, CDR2 FQNQEV (reference sequence). After removal of 1 base from V and 7 bases from J, the junction contained 6 bases not matched to a gene. The CDR3 length is 15 residues. The CDR3 bases that were read are TGTGCCAGCAGTCTGTTGAAGGGGGCAGGCGAAAGATTATTT. This translates into CASSLLKGAGERLF. The entire CDR3 sequence reads CASSLLKGAGERLFF.

As to this clone: Gene names are mouse gene names. The CDR3 is cut off 1 residue early in the read; its end comes from the germline J gene. V gene TRBV26 combines with J gene TRBJ1-3; the D gene is possibly TRBD1 (5 bases). The V end lost 6 bases, the J end lost 0 bases, and 12 bases lay between the germline ends. The CDR3 runs 15 residues. Germline lookup yields CDR1 KGHPV and CDR2 FQNQEV (reference sequence). CDR3 DNA, as far as it was read: TGTGCCAGCAGGGTGACAGCAACTTCTGGAAATACGCTCTAT. Translation: CASRVTATSGNTLY. From start to end, the CDR3 is CASRVTATSGNTLYF.

Points on this clone: Gene names refer to mouse genes. Coverage ceases 1 residue before the CDR3 finishes, and the germline J gene fills in the end. This sequence joins TRBV12-1 and TRBJ2-4; 7 nucleotides align to TRBD2. Germline CDR1 is SGHSN and CDR2 is HYEKVE. The CDR3 is made up of 13 amino acids. With 0 bases clipped from V and 4 bases from J, the junction kept 0 bases outside the gene matches. This CDR3 is CASSLWGENTLYF. The sequenced part of the CDR3 DNA is TGTGCCAGCTCTCTCTGGGGGGAAAACACCTTGTAC.

On this clone itself: Here the gene names and germline are mouse. With the read ending 1 residue before the CDR3 end, the germline J gene is used to fill in that end. V and J are TRBV26 and TRBJ2-1, with 9 bases identical to TRBD1. CDR1 is KGHPV and CDR2 is FQNQEV in the germline V gene (reference sequence). The CDR3 extends over 15 amino acids. The J segment lost 6 bases and the V segment lost 6 bases, leaving 9 bases of the junction unmatched. The CDR3 DNA, read in part, is TGTGCCAGCAGCCCCCGAACAGGGGGCCTTGCTGAGCAGTTC. This gives the protein CASSPRTGGLAEQF. The CDR3 in full is CASSPRTGGLAEQFF.

The sample holds a few counts of this clone. All gene names here are mouse names. The observed sequence ends 1 residue before the CDR3 terminus, with the missing tail filled in from the germline J gene. The same CDR3 arises from other DNA sequences in this sample as well. The chain employs TRBV26 and TRBJ1-3; D gene unclear. Trimming took 4 bases from V and 0 from J, leaving 4 bases between them. The length of the CDR3 is 13 residues. Germline lookup yields CDR1 KGHPV and CDR2 FQNQEV (reference sequence). The CDR3 sequence: CASSQNSGNTLYF. CDR3 DNA, as far as it was read: TGTGCCAGCAGTCAGAATTCTGGAAATACGCTCTAT.

A note on this clone: Gene names denote mouse genes. Read data end 1 residue before the CDR3 end; the end is taken from the germline J gene. Other DNA sequences in this sample translate to the same CDR3. V gene TRBV26 combines with J gene TRBJ1-4; the D is unclear. V shed 3 bases and J shed 0 bases, with 2 bases lying between them. The CDR3 has 13 amino acids. CDR1 KGHPV and CDR2 FQNQEV come from the germline V gene (reference sequence). CDR3 sequence reads: CASSLFSNERLFF. The CDR3 DNA, read in part, is TGTGCCAGCAGTCTCTTTTCCAACGAAAGATTATTT.

Worth noting for this clone: Gene names denote mouse genes. From the germline J gene comes the end of the CDR3, since the read stops 1 residue before it. Other DNA sequences from this sample encode an identical CDR3 as well. The chain has TRBV26 and TRBJ2-2; D remains unclear. V lost 2 bases, J lost 1 base, and 5 bases lay in between. Germline assignment: CDR1 KGHPV and CDR2 FQNQEV (reference sequence). The CDR3 is 14 amino acids. Partial CDR3 DNA: TGTGCCAGCAGTCTGAGGCAAAACACCGGGCAGCTCTAC. Protein sequence: CASSLRQNTGQLY. The entire CDR3 protein is CASSLRQNTGQLYF. Looking up the rest from reference TRBV26 and TRBJ2-2 gives the full variable domain: NSKVIQTPRYLVKGQGQKAKMRCIPEKGHPVVFWYQQNKNNEFKFLINFQNQEVLQQIDMTEKRFSAECPSNSPCSLEIQSSEAGDSALYLCASSLRQNTGQLYFGEGSKLTVL.

This clone was seen more than once but under ten times. The genes and germline here are from mouse. The read stops 1 residue short of the end of the CDR3; the missing end is completed from the germline J gene. The chain carries TRBV14 and TRBJ1-1, with D unclear. The germline V gene has CDR1 SGHDT and CDR2 FRDEAV. The ends were cut back, 9 bases at V and 2 bases at J, with 14 bases in the middle. This CDR3 is 13 amino acids long. The CDR3 reads CATPSWGNTEVFF. The sequenced part of the CDR3 DNA is TGTGCCACCCCTTCCTGGGGTAACACAGAAGTCTTC.

This clone was detected only a few times. Gene names follow the mouse nomenclature. The DNA read from the CDR3 is TGTGCCAGCAGTCCGGTCCCGGGACAGGGTTCAAACTCCGACTACACC. Its translation is CASSPVPGQGSNSDYT. The entire CDR3 sequence reads CASSPVPGQGSNSDYTF. The chain recombines TRBV26 with TRBJ1-2; 9 nucleotides align to TRBD1. The read terminates 1 residue ahead of where the CDR3 ends, so the germline J gene completes it. Germline CDR1 is KGHPV and CDR2 is FQNQEV (reference sequence). This CDR3 is 17 amino acids long. V dropped 4 bases and J dropped 0; count of bases not matched to a gene: 9.

This clone has only a few counts. The gene names given are mouse names. The sequence runs out 1 residue before the end of the CDR3; the remainder is reconstructed from the germline J gene. V and J are TRBV26 and TRBJ2-4; 7 nucleotides align to TRBD1. Trimming removed 4 bases from V and 3 bases from J; junction bases left unmatched: 4. This CDR3 comprises 14 residues. Germline V lookup: CDR1 KGHPV, CDR2 FQNQEV (reference sequence). The CDR3: CASSPRDRQNTLYF. The sequenced part of the CDR3 DNA is TGTGCCAGCAGTCCCCGGGACAGACAAAACACCTTGTAC.

A remark on this clone: Germline and genes: mouse. The read gets to within 1 residue of the CDR3 end, and the germline J gene fills in the rest. This chain uses TRBV19 with TRBJ1-3, with TRBD1 matching 8 bases. Per germline, CDR1 FNHDT and CDR2 SITEND (reference sequence). The trim removed 2 bases at V and 1 base at J, leaving 2 bases unmatched. This CDR3 has 15 amino acids. The sequenced part of the CDR3 DNA is TGTGCCAGCAGTATGGACAGGGCCTCTGGAAATACGCTCTAT. It codes for CASSMDRASGNTLY. The whole CDR3 sequence is CASSMDRASGNTLYF.

This clone occurred a few times. Gene names are the mouse ones. Coverage ceases 1 residue before the CDR3 finishes, and the germline J gene fills in the end. The chain recombines TRBV3 with TRBJ2-7; 9 bases align to TRBD2. Germline V gene lookup returns CDR1 SNHLY and CDR2 FYNGKV (reference sequence). The CDR3 covers 15 residues. With V trimmed by 5 bases and J by 0 bases, 5 bases remained unmatched. CDR3 sequence: CASSPLGGSSYEQYF. The sequenced CDR3 bases are TGTGCCAGCAGCCCCCTGGGGGGGAGCTCCTATGAACAGTAC. The full variable domain, with the rest looked up from reference TRBV3 and TRBJ2-7, is GPKVLQIPSHQIIDMGQMVTLNCDPVSNHLYFYWYKQILGQQMEFLVNFYNGKVMEKSKLFKDQFSVERPDGSYFTLKIQPTALEDSAVYFCASSPLGGSSYEQYFGPGTRLTVL.

A remark on this clone: Germline and genes here are mouse. The read ends 1 residue before the CDR3 terminus; that terminus is restored from the germline J gene. The chain has TRBV1 and TRBJ2-5; D call uncertain. This CDR3 is 15 amino acids long. Per germline, CDR1 NSQYPW and CDR2 LRSPGD (reference sequence). Trimming removed 0 bases from V and 3 bases from J, with 10 bases in between. Incomplete CDR3 DNA: TGCACCTGCAGTGCAGATCCCCCGGTACAAGACACCCAGTAC. This sequence encodes CTCSADPPVQDTQY. The full CDR3 protein reads CTCSADPPVQDTQYF.

A note on this clone: Mouse germline and gene names are used. The CDR3 extends 1 residue past the end of the read, so its final part is completed from the germline J gene. The chain uses TRBV12-1 and TRBJ1-2; TRBD1 aligns across 7 bases. The germline CDR1 and CDR2 sequences are SGHSN and HYEKVE. The CDR3 consists of 13 residues. The ends lost 2 bases at V and 4 bases at J; junction bases unmatched: 3. CDR3 sequence: CASSPGQASDYTF. The part of the CDR3 DNA that was read is TGTGCCAGCTCTCCTGGACAGGCCTCCGACTACACC.

By share of the sample, this clone is medium-sized. Mouse names are used for the genes. The observed sequence ends 1 residue before the CDR3 terminus, with the missing tail filled in from the germline J gene. The gene calls are TRBV3 and TRBJ2-1; no clear D. CDR1 and CDR2 (germline): SNHLY, FYNGKV (reference sequence). The V gene lost 3 bases and the J gene lost 3 bases, with 6 bases spanning the gap. This CDR3 is 13 amino acids long. CDR3 sequence: CASSFHFYAEQFF. CDR3 bases read: TGTGCCAGCAGCTTCCACTTCTATGCTGAGCAGTTC.

By proportion, this clone is medium-sized (0.01 to 0.1%). Genes here carry mouse names. The covered CDR3 bases are TGTGCCAGCAGTCTGAGCAACTATGAACAGTAC. It is translated as CASSLSNYEQY. The entire CDR3 sequence reads CASSLSNYEQYF. The V call is TRBV26, the J call TRBJ2-7; D unresolved. The read ends 1 residue before the CDR3 terminus; that terminus is restored from the germline J gene. The CDR3 runs 12 residues. V lost 2 bases and J lost 3, with 5 bases in between. CDR1 and CDR2 from the germline V gene are KGHPV and FQNQEV (reference sequence).

For this clone: Germline and genes here are mouse. The read ends 1 residue shy of where the CDR3 ends; the end is completed using the germline J gene. V and J are TRBV1 and TRBJ1-1; D unclear. Germline V CDR1 and CDR2: NSQYPW, LRSPGD (reference sequence). The CDR3 extends over 13 amino acids. Trimming pared 0 bases from V and 4 bases from J, leaving 6 bases between. The part of the CDR3 DNA that was read is TGCACCTGCAGTGCAGATGCGGGCACAGAAGTCTTC. It specifies CTCSADAGTEVF. The full CDR3 protein is CTCSADAGTEVFF.

Only a few counts were recorded for this clone. Each gene name is a mouse one. The DNA read from the CDR3 is TGTGCCAGCAGCTGGGGGGGAAACACAGAAGTCTTC. Its protein is CASSWGGNTEVF. The full CDR3 reads CASSWGGNTEVFF. This chain uses TRBV26 with TRBJ1-1; a possible D gene is TRBD1 (5 bases). The CDR3 end is not reached by the read, which stops 1 residue before it; the germline J gene fills it in. V dropped 6 bases and J dropped 1 base, with 9 bases sitting between them. Germline assignment: CDR1 KGHPV and CDR2 FQNQEV (reference sequence). The CDR3 runs to 13 residues.

By share, this clone ranks as medium-sized (0.01 to 0.1%). Gene names and germline refer to mouse. The sequence runs out 1 residue before the end of the CDR3; the remainder is reconstructed from the germline J gene. This chain joins TRBV16 and TRBJ2-3, with 8 bases aligning to TRBD2. Trimming removed 1 base from V and 3 bases from J; junction bases left unmatched: 0. From germline, CDR1 is SGHSA and CDR2 FRNQAP. The CDR3 totals 14 residues. CDR3: CASSLAGGAETLYF. The sequenced CDR3 bases are TGTGCAAGCAGCTTAGCTGGGGGGGCAGAAACGCTGTAT.

On this clone itself: The genes are named according to mouse. The sequenced fragment ends 1 residue before the CDR3 boundary, so the rest is inferred from the germline J gene. V gene TRBV23 combines with J gene TRBJ1-4; the D call of TRBD1 is as the table states it, not checked on the DNA. CDR1 KGHTA and CDR2 FQNQQP come from the germline V gene. CDR3 length: 14 amino acids. The part of the CDR3 DNA that was read is TGCTCCAGCAGTCAAAAGGTTTCCAACGAAAGATTATTT. This encodes CSSSQKVSNERLF. The full CDR3 sequence reads CSSSQKVSNERLFF.

As for this clone: Gene names and germline refer to mouse. The observed sequence ends 1 residue before the CDR3 terminus, with the missing tail filled in from the germline J gene. The rearrangement uses TRBV15 and TRBJ2-4, with 10 nucleotides matching TRBD2. This CDR3 spans 15 amino acids. The V segment lost 5 bases and the J segment 3 bases; nucleotides outside the gene matches: 5. Germline V CDR1 and CDR2: SGHND, FRSKSL. The covered CDR3 bases are TGTGCCAGCAGTAGACTGGGGGGAGGACAAAACACCTTGTAC. This sequence encodes CASSRLGGGQNTLY. The whole CDR3 region reads CASSRLGGGQNTLYF.

For this clone: Mouse names are used for the genes. The DNA ends 1 residue before the CDR3 does, and the rest of the CDR3 is filled in from the germline J gene. This chain links TRBV19 with TRBJ1-3; D might be TRBD1 (5 bases). Looked up from germline, CDR1 is FNHDT and CDR2 is SITEND (reference sequence). CDR3 length: 14 residues. V was shortened by 3 bases and J by 0 bases, with 7 bases between the two germline ends. The CDR3 protein is CASSRGGSGNTLYF. CDR3 DNA (partial): TGTGCCAGCAGTAGGGGGGGTTCTGGAAATACGCTCTAT.

As regards this clone: The germline and genes are mouse ones. The DNA ends 1 residue before the CDR3 does, and the rest of the CDR3 is filled in from the germline J gene. This chain connects TRBV26 to TRBJ2-4, with TRBD2 matching over 9 bases. J gave up 2 bases and V 4 bases, and 1 base lay outside the gene matches. The CDR3 sequence is 14 residues long. Germline CDR1 KGHPV, CDR2 FQNQEV (reference sequence). The chain's CDR3 is CASSRLGVQNTLYF. CDR3 DNA (partial): TGTGCCAGCAGTCGACTGGGGGTTCAAAACACCTTGTAC.

This clone was counted a few times. Genes and germline are mouse. The read terminates 1 residue before the CDR3 end, so the remaining end is supplied by the germline J gene. The rearrangement joins TRBV23 to TRBJ1-1. Germline V gene lookup returns CDR1 KGHTA and CDR2 FQNQQP. This CDR3 region has 11 residues. The CDR3 reads CSSSQAEEVFF. The sequenced CDR3 bases are TGCTCCAGCAGTCAAGCGGAAGAAGTCTTC. Filled out from reference TRBV23 and TRBJ1-1, the complete variable domain reads DAAVTQKPRYLIKMKGQEAEMKCIPEKGHTAVFWYQQKQSKELKFLIYFQNQQPLDQIDMVKERFSAVCPSSSLCSLGIRTCEAEDSALYLCSSSQAEEVFFGKGTRLTVV.

This clone was counted between two and nine times. Genes here carry mouse names. The read ends 1 residue before the CDR3 terminus; that terminus is restored from the germline J gene. The V and J genes are TRBV29 and TRBJ1-4, with D unclear. Germline values: CDR1 MSHET, CDR2 SYDVDS. The V and J ends lost 6 bases and 3 bases respectively, with 11 bases between them. This CDR3 is 14 amino acids long. The CDR3 region is CASSLGGANERLFF. CDR3 bases read: TGTGCTAGCAGCCTCGGCGGGGCCAACGAAAGATTATTT.

Comment on this clone: Mouse germline and gene names are used. The part of the CDR3 DNA that was read is TGTGCCAGCAGCAGGGGGGGGAACACAGAAGTCTTC. Translation: CASSRGGNTEVF. The full CDR3 protein reads CASSRGGNTEVFF. J is TRBJ1-1 and V is TRBV14; TRBD1 matches 7 bases. The read ends 1 residue before the CDR3 terminus; that terminus is restored from the germline J gene. In germline, CDR1 is SGHDT, CDR2 FRDEAV. Trimming cost V 5 bases and J 1 base; bases outside gene matches: 2. The CDR3 spans 13 residues.

Comments on this clone: Gene and germline names: mouse. Read sequence stops 1 residue before the CDR3 end, and the germline J gene provides the missing end. The chain links TRBV19 to TRBJ2-7; D remains ambiguous. The germline V gene has CDR1 FNHDT and CDR2 SITEND (reference sequence). The V end was cut by 6 bases, the J end by 4 bases, with 8 bases between. This CDR3 comprises 11 residues. The DNA read from the CDR3 is TGTGCCAGCACGGCAGAATATGAACAGTAC. This translates into CASTAEYEQY. The entire CDR3 sequence reads CASTAEYEQYF.